The 10 T cell receptor beta chains below come from one sample, sequenced in a study of blood T cells in healthy people across ages. A second PCR, run for roughly 6 to 11 cycles, used a sample-barcoded 5' primer plus a J-beta primer mix. TCRdb analysed the 5' RACE reads with MiXCR anew, one entry per CDR3 protein. This sample has under 1,000,000 distinct CDR3 sequences, with about 34% found just once. The sample consisted of blood. All receptors derive from a young man in good health.

The chain employs TRBV5-1 and TRBJ2-5; D may be TRBD1 or TRBD2 (7 bases each). This CDR3 spans 15 amino acids. V lost 3 bases and J 2 bases, leaving 14 bases between the germline ends. Germline CDR1 reads SGHRS; CDR2 reads YFSETQ. Here the CDR3 reads CASSWEGALQETQYF. The DNA for the CDR3 is TGCGCCAGCAGCTGGGAGGGGGCTTTACAAGAGACCCAGTACTTC. Together with reference TRBV5-1 and TRBJ2-5, the CDR3 gives the full variable domain: KAGVTQTPRYLIKTRGQQVTLSCSPISGHRSVSWYQQTPGQGLQFLFEYFSETQRNKGNFPGRFSGRQFSNSRSEMNVSTLELGDSALYLCASSWEGALQETQYFGPGTRLLVL.

This clonotype has only a few counts. V and J are TRBV27 and TRBJ2-2; D unclear. This CDR3 is built from 17 residues. Germline V lookup: CDR1 MNHEY, CDR2 SMNVEV (reference sequence). The V and J ends lost 0 bases and 1 base respectively, with 12 bases between them. The CDR3 DNA sequence: TGTGCCAGCAGTTTATCGTTTGGGAAACAGAACACCGGGGAGCTGTTTTTT. This sequence encodes CASSLSFGKQNTGELFF.

The gene calls are TRBV6-6 and TRBJ2-3; D gene uncertain. V lost 8 bases, J lost 0 bases, and 12 bases lay in between. Germline assignment: CDR1 MNHNY and CDR2 SVGAGI (reference sequence). The CDR3 extends over 14 amino acids. The CDR3 nucleotides read TGTGCCAGCTGTCCGGAGCCTAGCACAGATACGCAGTATTTT. The encoded protein is CASCPEPSTDTQYF.

The rearrangement joins TRBV24-1 to TRBJ2-1; TRBD1 might be the D (6 bases). V lost 1 base to trimming and J lost 2 bases, with 11 bases between them. Germline assignment: CDR1 KGHDR and CDR2 SFDVKD. CDR3 length: 16 amino acids. As DNA, the CDR3 is TGTGCCACCAGTGATTTTCCCAGGGGTCCCTACAATGAGCAGTTCTTC. Translating it yields CATSDFPRGPYNEQFF.

This clonotype was seen just once. This chain joins TRBV12-3 or TRBV12-4 and TRBJ2-1, with no clear D. The V gene lost 7 bases and the J gene lost 0 bases, with 22 bases spanning the gap. The CDR3 has 18 amino acids. CDR3 sequence (DNA): TGTGCCAGCACCGTGAGCCCTGGCGGTAAGAGCTCCTACAATGAGCAGTTCTTC. This gives the protein CASTVSPGGKSSYNEQFF.

V and J are TRBV14 and TRBJ2-1; 16 bases match TRBD2. CDR1 SGHDN and CDR2 FVKESK come from the germline V gene. Trimming took 4 bases from V and 4 from J; bases not matched to a gene: 7. The CDR3 loop spans 18 amino acids. The CDR3: CASSPGTSGGARYNEQFF. DNA for the CDR3: TGTGCCAGCAGCCCCGGGACTAGCGGGGGGGCGAGGTACAATGAGCAGTTCTTC.

This rearrangement joins TRBV5-5 to TRBJ2-5; D is unresolved. CDR1 is SGHKS and CDR2 is YYEKEE in the germline V gene (reference sequence). The CDR3 length is 14 residues. Trimming stripped 3 bases from V and 2 bases from J, with 11 bases between. The DNA for the CDR3 is TGTGCCAGCAGCTCCACCGGGCCTCAAGAGACCCAGTACTTC. This gives the protein CASSSTGPQETQYF.

This clonotype was observed a handful of times. The chain couples TRBV7-2 to TRBJ2-1, with D perhaps given as TRBD1 or TRBD2 (5 bases each). Germline loops: CDR1 SGHTA, CDR2 FQGNSA. The CDR3 is 17 amino acids. Trimming cost V 2 bases and J 0 bases, with 14 bases left between them. This CDR3 is CASSLRSGLSSYNEQFF. In nucleotides, the CDR3 is TGTGCCAGCAGCTTAAGGTCGGGGCTAAGCTCCTACAATGAGCAGTTCTTC.

Remarks on this clonotype: This may stem from a read error, because a much larger clone lies one nucleotide away. V usage is TRBV20-1 and J usage is TRBJ1-2; no definite D call. The germline CDR1 and CDR2 sequences are DFQATT and SNEGSKA (reference sequence). CDR3 length equals 10 residues. CDR3 protein: CSAREGGCTF. CDR3 sequence (DNA): TGCAGTGCTAGAGAAGGTGGCTGCACCTTC.

The V call is TRBV7-2, the J call TRBJ2-5; D might be TRBD1 or TRBD2, each matching 7 bases. The V gene's germline CDR1 is SGHTA and CDR2 FQGNSA. Trimming cost V 1 base and J 1 base, with 13 bases left between them. The CDR3 contains 16 residues. CDR3 residues: CASSLGQGGGQETQYF. In DNA, the CDR3 is TGTGCCAGCAGCTTAGGACAGGGAGGGGGCCAAGAGACCCAGTACTTC.